Listed below are T cell receptor beta chains from one sample, sequenced in a study of blood T cells in healthy people across ages. One entry per CDR3 protein results from TCRdb running MiXCR on the 5' RACE reads. The table shows some 790,000 distinct CDR3 sequences, with 29% occurring only once. The sequencing input was blood. The receptor source for this set is an elderly woman in good health. The CDR3 runs from the conserved cysteine through the conserved F or W. Each record gives: J gene, D gene, V gene, clone size, CDR3 protein, CDR3 DNA. The D gene is left open where the match is weak. Size values are once, few and many counts, or a class for expanded clones, and some rows have none.

TRBJ2-3,TRBD1,TRBV4-1,many,CASSQGGQGTGTQYF,TGCGCCAGCAGCCAAGGGGGACAGGGAACTGGTACGCAGTATTTT
TRBJ2-1,-,TRBV3-1,many,CASSQGQASNEQFF,TGTGCCAGCAGCCAAGGGCAGGCGTCTAATGAGCAGTTCTTC
TRBJ1-5,TRBD1,TRBV6-6,few,CAASKGTGDNQPQHF,TGTGCCGCCAGTAAGGGGACAGGGGACAATCAGCCCCAGCATTTT
TRBJ1-1,-,TRBV7-9,few,CASSLLVGLTEAFF,TGTGCCAGCAGCTTATTGGTGGGGTTAACTGAAGCTTTCTTT
TRBJ1-2,-,TRBV12-3/TRBV12-4,-,CASSYRASNYGYTF,TGTGCCAGCAGTTATCGGGCCTCAAACTATGGCTACACCTTC
TRBJ1-4,TRBD1,TRBV29-1,many,CSGRFRGSEKLFF,TGCAGCGGACGTTTCAGGGGGAGTGAAAAACTGTTTTTT
TRBJ2-7,-,TRBV5-5,-,CANSLVGSSYEQYF,TGTGCCAACAGCTTGGTAGGGTCCTCCTACGAGCAGTACTTC
TRBJ1-2,-,TRBV7-2,many,CASSLGRGSNYGYTF,TGTGCCAGCAGCTTGGGGCGGGGGTCTAACTATGGCTACACCTTC
TRBJ1-5,-,TRBV27,many,CASSHKGNQPQHF,TGTGCCAGCAGCCATAAAGGCAATCAGCCCCAGCATTTT
TRBJ2-2,-,TRBV4-3,-,CASSQDPRGGGGTGELFF,TGCGCCAGCAGCCAAGATCCCCGCGGGGGCGGAGGGACCGGGGAGCTGTTTTTT
TRBJ2-5,-,TRBV20-1,many,CSATPGHPTGEQYF,TGCAGTGCTACCCCGGGACACCCGACGGGGGAGCAGTACTTC
TRBJ2-5,-,TRBV28,few,CASSSRRQEETQYF,TGTGCCAGCAGTTCCCGACGTCAGGAGGAGACCCAGTACTTC
TRBJ1-5,TRBD1,TRBV10-3,few,CAISEGAGNQPQHF,TGTGCCATCAGCGAGGGGGCCGGCAATCAGCCCCAGCATTTT